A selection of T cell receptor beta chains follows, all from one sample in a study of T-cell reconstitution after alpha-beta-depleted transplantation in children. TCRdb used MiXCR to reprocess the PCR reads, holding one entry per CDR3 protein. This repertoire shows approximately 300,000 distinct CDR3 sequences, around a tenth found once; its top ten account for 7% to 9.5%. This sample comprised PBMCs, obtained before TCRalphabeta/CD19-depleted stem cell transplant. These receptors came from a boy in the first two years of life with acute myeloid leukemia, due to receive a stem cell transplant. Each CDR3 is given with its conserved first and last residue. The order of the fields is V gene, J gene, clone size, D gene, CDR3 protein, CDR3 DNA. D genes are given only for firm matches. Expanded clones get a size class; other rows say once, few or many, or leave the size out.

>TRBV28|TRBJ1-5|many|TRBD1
CASSWTGPLSNQPQHF
TGTGCCAGCAGTTGGACAGGGCCCCTTAGCAATCAGCCCCAGCATTTT
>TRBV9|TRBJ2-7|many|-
CASSVGPREAYEQYF
TGTGCCAGCAGCGTAGGACCCAGGGAGGCCTACGAGCAGTACTTC
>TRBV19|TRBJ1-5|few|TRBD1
CASSGQAEPQHF
TGTGCCAGTAGTGGACAGGCGGAGCCCCAGCATTTT
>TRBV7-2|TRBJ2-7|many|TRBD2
CASSLASGGYEQYF
TGTGCCAGCAGCTTAGCTAGCGGGGGGTACGAGCAGTACTTC
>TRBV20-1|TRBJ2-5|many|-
CSARDGVPGIWGRQETQYF
TGCAGTGCTAGAGACGGGGTCCCCGGGATTTGGGGTCGCCAAGAGACCCAGTACTTC
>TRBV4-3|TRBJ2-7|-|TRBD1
CASSQEIRTGSYEQYF
TGCGCCAGCAGCCAAGAGATAAGGACAGGGTCCTACGAGCAGTACTTC
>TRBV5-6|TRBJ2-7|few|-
CASSLTLPSYEQYF
TGTGCCAGCAGCTTGACCCTGCCTTCCTACGAGCAGTACTTC
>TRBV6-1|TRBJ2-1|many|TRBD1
CASSDGTDSYNEQFF
TGTGCCAGCAGTGATGGGACAGACTCCTACAATGAGCAGTTCTTC
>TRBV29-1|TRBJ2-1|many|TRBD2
CSVGTSGWDEQFF
TGCAGCGTCGGGACTAGCGGGTGGGATGAGCAGTTCTTC
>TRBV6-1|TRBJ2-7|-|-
CASSEVWVYGHEQYF
TGTGCCAGCAGTGAAGTATGGGTGTACGGCCACGAGCAGTACTTC
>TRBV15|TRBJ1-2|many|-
CATSRQGKDYGYTF
TGTGCCACCAGCAGACAGGGGAAGGACTATGGCTACACCTTC
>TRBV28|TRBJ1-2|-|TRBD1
CATPLDRLRSNYGYTF
TGTGCCACCCCCCTGGACAGGCTCCGATCTAACTATGGCTACACCTTC
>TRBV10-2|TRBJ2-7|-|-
CASSRDGGYEQYF
TGCGCCAGCAGTAGGGACGGAGGTTACGAGCAGTACTTC
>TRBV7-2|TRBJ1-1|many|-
CASSLVLGRSEAFF
TGTGCCAGCAGCTTAGTTCTTGGGCGCTCTGAAGCTTTCTTT
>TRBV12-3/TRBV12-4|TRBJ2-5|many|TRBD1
CASTPGDRRETQYF
TGTGCCAGCACCCCGGGGGACAGGAGAGAGACCCAGTACTTC
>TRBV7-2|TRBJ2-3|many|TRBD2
CASSSTSPTDTQYF
TGTGCCAGCAGCTCGACTAGCCCCACAGATACGCAGTATTTT
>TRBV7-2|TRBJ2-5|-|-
CASSLRRVQETQYF
TGTGCCAGCAGCTTACGCAGGGTCCAAGAGACCCAGTACTTC
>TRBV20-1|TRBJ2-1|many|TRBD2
CSARDRDYTEQFF
TGCAGTGCTAGAGACCGGGACTATACTGAGCAGTTCTTC
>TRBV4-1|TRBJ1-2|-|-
CASSQDRNYGYTF
TGCGCCAGCAGCCAAGACAGAAACTATGGCTACACCTTC
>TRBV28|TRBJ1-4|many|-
CASSPRPQGREKLFF
TGTGCCAGCAGTCCCCGTCCGCAGGGTCGTGAAAAACTGTTTTTT
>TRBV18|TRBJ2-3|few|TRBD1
CASSPFTPGTGETDTQYF
TGTGCCAGCTCACCATTTACCCCCGGGACAGGAGAAACAGATACGCAGTATTTT
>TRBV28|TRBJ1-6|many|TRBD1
CASSSIRRDRGGVLANSPLHF
TGTGCCAGCAGTTCGATTCGCCGGGACAGGGGAGGGGTCTTAGCTAATTCACCCCTCCACTTT
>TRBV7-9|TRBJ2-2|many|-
CASSLAPELFF
TGTGCCAGCAGCTTAGCCCCTGAGCTGTTTTTT
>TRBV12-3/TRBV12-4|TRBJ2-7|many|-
CASSPLAPGHEQYF
TGTGCCAGCAGTCCCCTAGCCCCGGGCCACGAGCAGTACTTC
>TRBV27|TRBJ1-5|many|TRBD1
CASRQGWSNQPQHF
TGTGCCAGCCGACAGGGGTGGAGCAATCAGCCCCAGCATTTT
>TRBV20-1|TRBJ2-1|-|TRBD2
CSARKGLAGGSSYNEQFF
TGCAGTGCTAGAAAAGGACTAGCGGGGGGGAGCTCCTACAATGAGCAGTTCTTC